This is a list of T cell receptor beta chains from one sample in a study of blood T cell repertoires in COVID-19. TCRdb's copy holds only in-frame clones and misses some; the assay was immunoSEQ multiplex PCR. The sample includes a few hundred thousand clones, 85% to 90% of them seen just once. Input material: PBMCs or T cells enriched from blood (not recorded which). All receptors derive from a woman in her forties or fifties who had been exposed to COVID-19. The conserved cysteine and the conserved F or W are not part of the CDR3 here.

>11|TRBJ2-1|TRBV28
ASSSPTGAEQF
>12|TRBJ2-3|TRBV28
ASGRGSHSGAQY
>13|TRBJ1-3|TRBV7-2
ASSLEPESGNTIY
>16|TRBJ2-7|TRBV14
ASSRRPGLADKDYEQY
>9|TRBJ1-3|TRBV11-2
ASSRGNTIY
>17|TRBJ1-1|TRBV5-8
ASSLANVRTGRMNTEAF
>13|TRBJ2-7|TRBV19
ASSSGTGWINEQY
>12|TRBJ1-6|TRBV30
ACKIPTGNSPLH
>13|TRBJ2-2|TRBV11-2
ASSFGTEGTGELF
>15|TRBJ2-3|TRBV18
ASSDSGTRRGTDTQY
>12|TRBJ1-5|TRBV7-8
ASSFLQQNQPQH
>14|TRBJ1-2|TRBV19
ASSTQTGTTNYGYT
>11|TRBJ1-4|TRBV29-1
SVEDGGNEKLF
>12|TRBJ1-1|TRBV27
ASSLYEGSTEAF
>11|TRBJ1-1|TRBV12-3/TRBV12-4
ASSLVGGTEAF
>14|TRBJ2-3|TRBV4-2
ASSQGEGGRTDTQY
>12|TRBJ1-2|TRBV2
ASMGGTSNYGYT
>11|TRBJ2-7|TRBV6-5
ASGLAVPYEQY
>15|TRBJ1-2|TRBV7-9
ASSSNKQGSASYGYT
>12|TRBJ1-1|TRBV3-1/TRBV3-2
ASSPHDRPHGAF
>12|TRBJ1-4|TRBV5-4
ASSRGQLNEKLF
>12|TRBJ2-2|TRBV10-1
ASSETGRTGELF
>11|TRBJ2-2|TRBV29-1
SVNRGATGELF
>11|TRBJ1-2|TRBV3-1/TRBV3-2
ASRNEQGGGYT
>13|TRBJ1-1|TRBV6-5
ASRVGREPNTEAF
>10|TRBJ1-2|TRBV30
AWVRANYGYT
>14|TRBJ2-2|TRBV7-2
ASSLRGPSNTGELF
>13|TRBJ1-1|TRBV7-2
ASSRWAGENTEAF
>11|TRBJ1-2|TRBV28
ASSSDRGGGYT
>15|TRBJ2-1|TRBV7-2
ASSPRTSGYSYNEQF
>12|TRBJ2-2|TRBV28
ASGGDAGTGELF
>13|TRBJ1-2|TRBV11-2
ASSLAVSAGAGYT
>14|TRBJ1-2|TRBV18
ASSPGLIGANYGYT
>11|TRBJ1-4|TRBV2
ASGDTLYEKLF
>13|TRBJ1-1|TRBV7-9
ASSWTGTANTEAF
>14|TRBJ2-3|TRBV5-4
ASSLEAGAMADTQY
>12|TRBJ1-6|TRBV2
ASRDDRGQSPLH
>13|TRBJ1-1|TRBV27
ASSLFAGQNTEAF
>14|TRBJ2-7|TRBV5-5
ASSKLPGQGSGEQY
>15|TRBJ2-3|TRBV5-4
ASSWRTSGGDTDTQY
>12|TRBJ2-3|TRBV7-9
ASSLGAGRDTQY
>18|TRBJ2-6|TRBV24-1
ATSDPGRPGGSGGANVLT
>11|TRBJ2-1|TRBV29-1
SVRDRGHNEQF
>12|TRBJ1-2|TRBV28
ASSLAGGVGGYT
>15|TRBJ1-1|TRBV5-6
ASSPLSTGGIRTEAF
>12|TRBJ2-2|TRBV5-1
ASSLTGGTGELF
>15|TRBJ1-1|TRBV28
ASSPQGLGQGNTEAF
>11|TRBJ1-2|TRBV19
ASSMNRGHGYT
>13|TRBJ2-7|TRBV9
ASSDRDRGLDEQY